Below, 27 T cell receptor beta chains from the same sample are listed, as sequenced in a study of T cell changes during pregnancy in multiple sclerosis. Produced via immunoSEQ multiplex PCR; TCRdb's table is partial and in-frame only. The table records tens of thousands of clones, about 89% of them present only once. The sample consisted of peripheral blood, taken after pregnancy. Source of these receptors: a female donor with multiple sclerosis, enrolled in a pregnancy study.

The chain links TRBV12-5 to TRBJ1-1, with D perhaps matching TRBD1 (5 bases). The CDR3 covers 15 residues. The germline gives CDR1 LGHNT, CDR2 FRNRAP. V lost 3 bases to trimming and J lost 1 base, with 12 bases between them. In nucleotides, the CDR3 is TGTGCTAGTGGTTTTTCCACCGGACAGAACACTGAAGCTTTCTTT. As protein: CASGFSTGQNTEAFF.

This chain uses TRBV30 with TRBJ1-3; D ambiguous. Trimming removed 2 bases from V and 0 bases from J, with 8 bases in between. The germline V gene has CDR1 GTSNPN and CDR2 SVGIG (reference sequence). This CDR3 contains 14 residues. The chain's CDR3 is CAWSLKSSGNTIYF. The CDR3 bases are TGTGCCTGGAGTTTGAAGAGCTCTGGAAACACCATATATTTT.

This chain links TRBV6-5 with TRBJ2-1, with 7 bases identical to TRBD2. The CDR3 totals 15 residues. Looked up from germline, CDR1 is MNHEY and CDR2 is SVGAGI. The trim removed 0 bases at V and 6 bases at J, leaving 5 bases unmatched. CDR3 coding DNA: TGTGCCAGCAGTTACTCGTGGGGGGGAGGCAATGAGCAGTTCTTC. Protein product: CASSYSWGGGNEQFF.

The CDR3 sequence: CASSAAGGYEQYF. CDR3 DNA: TGTGCCAGCAGCGCGGCAGGGGGCTACGAGCAGTACTTC. The chain recombines TRBV9 with TRBJ2-7, with TRBD1 identical over 7 bases. CDR3 length equals 13 residues. V shed 3 bases, J shed 3 bases, and the junction held 3 bases outside the gene matches. Germline V CDR1 and CDR2: SGDLS, YYNGEE.

V is TRBV15 and J is TRBJ1-2; 7 bases fit TRBD1. The CDR3 loop spans 14 amino acids. The germline V gene encodes CDR1 LNHNV and CDR2 YYDKDF (reference sequence). The V segment lost 5 bases and the J segment 0 bases; nucleotides outside the gene matches: 3. DNA for the CDR3: TGTGCCACCAGCCCCGACAGGGCTAACTATGGCTACACCTTC. It specifies CATSPDRANYGYTF.

The chain has TRBV11-2 and TRBJ2-5, with 7 bases fitting TRBD1. This CDR3 is built from 14 residues. V was pared by 5 bases and J by 3 bases, with 6 bases of the junction left unmatched. Germline V gene data show CDR1 as SGHAT and CDR2 as FQNNGV. The CDR3 DNA sequence: TGTGCCAGCAGCCGTTTTACAGGGGAAGAGACCCAGTACTTC. This sequence encodes CASSRFTGEETQYF.

This chain uses TRBV9 with TRBJ1-3; D is uncertain. Trimming left V 0 bases short and J 2 bases short, with 15 bases between. Germline lookup yields CDR1 SGDLS and CDR2 YYNGEE. The CDR3 sequence is 17 residues long. CDR3 protein: CASSVAHSLVPGNTIYF. CDR3 DNA sequence: TGTGCCAGCAGCGTAGCTCATTCATTAGTGCCTGGAAACACCATATATTTT.

The gene calls are TRBV7-2 and TRBJ1-1, with D unresolved. The length of the CDR3 is 14 residues. Trimming cost V 2 bases and J 10 bases, with 17 bases left between them. Germline CDR1 reads SGHTA; CDR2 reads FQGNSA. The CDR3 DNA sequence: TGTGCCAGCAGCTTACCTTCGGGTCGCACCGGAGCTTTCTTT. Its translation: CASSLPSGRTGAFF.

V is TRBV5-1 and J is TRBJ2-2; tentatively, D is TRBD1 (5 bases). Trimming removed 4 bases from V and 5 bases from J, with 12 bases in between. This CDR3 spans 14 amino acids. Germline V lookup: CDR1 SGHRS, CDR2 YFSETQ. In nucleotides, the CDR3 is TGCGCCAGCAGCACTCAAGGGGATACCGGGGAGCTGTTTTTT. Amino acids: CASSTQGDTGELFF. Using reference TRBV5-1 and TRBJ2-2 for the parts outside the CDR3, the full variable domain is KAGVTQTPRYLIKTRGQQVTLSCSPISGHRSVSWYQQTPGQGLQFLFEYFSETQRNKGNFPGRFSGRQFSNSRSEMNVSTLELGDSALYLCASSTQGDTGELFFGEGSRLTVL.

The genes are TRBV15 and TRBJ1-6; D gene ambiguous. This CDR3 has 15 amino acids. Germline V lookup: CDR1 LNHNV, CDR2 YYDKDF (reference sequence). Trimming cost V 1 base and J 7 bases, with 11 bases left between them. The CDR3 reads CATSRAGLRNSPLHF. For the CDR3, the DNA is TGTGCCACCAGCAGAGCAGGACTGCGGAATTCACCCCTCCACTTT. Full variable domain (rest looked up from reference TRBV15 and TRBJ1-6): DAMVIQNPRYQVTQFGKPVTLSCSQTLNHNVMYWYQQKSSQAPKLLFHYYDKDFNNEADTPDNFQSRRPNTSFCFLDIRSPGLGDTAMYLCATSRAGLRNSPLHFGNGTRLTVT.

V usage is TRBV6-5 and J usage is TRBJ2-3; the match to TRBD2 covers 7 bases. This CDR3 is 13 amino acids long. Trimming removed 7 bases from V and 1 base from J; junction bases left unmatched: 2. The germline V gene has CDR1 MNHEY and CDR2 SVGAGI. CDR3 DNA: TGTGCCAGCAACCTAGCGGGCACAGATACGCAGTATTTT. Translation gives CASNLAGTDTQYF.

This clone was picked up one time. The rearrangement uses TRBV2 and TRBJ2-2, with 9 bases fitting TRBD1. After removal of 6 bases from V and 3 bases from J, the junction contained 8 bases not matched to a gene. The V gene's germline CDR1 is SNHLY and CDR2 FYNNEI. This CDR3 has 16 amino acids. CDR3 protein: CASRGAGTGYTGELFF. DNA of the CDR3: TGTGCCAGCAGGGGGGCCGGGACAGGGTACACCGGGGAGCTGTTTTTT.

The CDR3 DNA follows: TGTGCCAGCGCACTATATTCGGGAAACACCATATATTTT. Residues: CASALYSGNTIYF. The chain uses TRBV6-5 and TRBJ1-3; D is unclear. This CDR3 spans 13 amino acids. V was clipped by 8 bases and J by 4 bases, with 12 bases between them. Looked up from germline, CDR1 is MNHEY and CDR2 is SVGAGI.

The V gene is TRBV5-6, the J gene TRBJ2-5; 16 positions agree with TRBD2. Looked up from germline, CDR1 is SGHDT and CDR2 is YYEEEE. The CDR3 is made up of 15 amino acids. The V segment lost 4 bases and the J segment 8 bases; nucleotides outside the gene matches: 5. The CDR3 nucleotides read TGTGCCAGCAGCCCCGGGACTAGCGGGGGGGACACCCAGTACTTC. Its protein is CASSPGTSGGDTQYF.

The chain links TRBV6-5 to TRBJ2-1; possibly TRBD2 for D (6 bases). The CDR3 sequence is 13 residues long. Trimming shortened V by 5 bases and J by 12 bases, and 17 bases separated the two germline ends. The germline gives CDR1 MNHEY, CDR2 SVGAGI. Here the CDR3 DNA reads TGTGCCAGCAGTACCGGATGGCGGGAATCGCAGTTCTTC. It encodes CASSTGWRESQFF.

This clone came up a few times. This chain uses TRBV7-6 with TRBJ1-3, with D possibly being TRBD1 (5 bases). With 5 bases removed from V and 0 bases from J, the gap between germline ends came to 11 bases. The CDR3 runs 15 residues. Germline V gene data show CDR1 as SGHVS and CDR2 as FNYEAQ. The DNA of the CDR3 is TGTGCCAGCAGCCAAGGGGTGCTCTCTGGAAACACCATATATTTT. This sequence encodes CASSQGVLSGNTIYF.

This clone showed up just once. The gene calls are TRBV11-2 and TRBJ1-6; 9 positions match TRBD1. This CDR3 comprises 16 residues. CDR1 and CDR2 (germline): SGHAT, FQNNGV. The J segment lost 10 bases and the V segment lost 4 bases, leaving 11 bases of the junction unmatched. The CDR3 DNA sequence: TGTGCCAGCAGCTCTCCCCCGACAGGGGGACTGTCACCCCTCCACTTT. Translated, it gives CASSSPPTGGLSPLHF.

This CDR3 is CASSGRQGVTSPLHF. The CDR3 DNA sequence: TGTGCCAGCAGTGGACGACAGGGGGTAACCTCACCCCTCCACTTT. The rearrangement links TRBV27 to TRBJ1-6, with 9 bases that match TRBD1. The CDR3 contains 15 residues. Germline V gene data show CDR1 as MNHEY and CDR2 as SMNVEV (reference sequence). The V gene end was trimmed by 5 bases and the J gene end by 10 bases; junction bases not matched to a gene: 9.

CDR3 DNA sequence: TGTGCCAGTAGTGGTCGATTAGCGGGGTGGGAGCAGTTCTTC. It yields the protein CASSGRLAGWEQFF. The V and J genes are TRBV19 and TRBJ2-1; 8 bases are a match to TRBD2. The CDR3 sequence is 14 residues long. In germline, CDR1 is LNHDA, CDR2 SQIVND (reference sequence). J lost 10 bases, V lost 5 bases, and 10 bases had no gene match.

The rearrangement links TRBV2 to TRBJ2-7; the match to TRBD1 covers 7 bases. The junction had 22 bases not matched to a gene; V was cut back by 2 bases and J by 9 bases. The germline V gene encodes CDR1 SNHLY and CDR2 FYNNEI. This CDR3 has 18 amino acids. The CDR3, as DNA: TGTGCCAGCAGTGAAAGTGGGTCCTGGACAGGTGATCTACGAGGGCAGTACTTC. This codes for CASSESGSWTGDLRGQYF.

This clone was observed a handful of times. The CDR3 sequence is CASSLTGGGSDTQYF. In DNA, the CDR3 is TGTGCCAGCAGCTTAACAGGGGGAGGGTCAGATACGCAGTATTTT. The chain joins TRBV7-2 to TRBJ2-3; TRBD1 is a possible D gene (8 bases). The germline V and J ends were trimmed by 2 bases and 4 bases, with 13 bases remaining between them. Germline V gene data show CDR1 as SGHTA and CDR2 as FQGNSA. This CDR3 has 15 amino acids. The full variable domain, completed using reference TRBV7-2 and TRBJ2-3, is GAGVSQSPSNKVTEKGKDVELRCDPISGHTALYWYRQSLGQGLEFLIYFQGNSAPDKSGLPSDRFSAERTGGSVSTLTIQRTQQEDSAVYLCASSLTGGGSDTQYFGPGTRLTVL.

The chain combines TRBV10-3 with TRBJ1-4; no firm D call. The germline CDR1 and CDR2 sequences are ENHRY and SYGVKD. The CDR3 covers 13 residues. V was trimmed by 4 bases and J by 8 bases, leaving 11 bases between them. The CDR3 nucleotides read TGTGCCATCAGTGGTGGCCGCTTGGAAAAACTGTTTTTT. It yields the protein CAISGGRLEKLFF.

The chain recombines TRBV7-2 with TRBJ2-1, with D tentatively TRBD1 (5 bases). This CDR3 is 15 amino acids long. V lost 8 bases and J 9 bases, leaving 23 bases between the germline ends. Germline V CDR1 and CDR2: SGHTA, FQGNSA. The CDR3 here is CASVPTGVGHTEQFF. CDR3 nucleotide sequence: TGTGCCAGCGTACCAACAGGCGTGGGGCACACTGAGCAGTTCTTC.

This sequence joins TRBV7-2 and TRBJ2-5; TRBD2 matches 7 bases. This CDR3 has 14 residues. Per germline, CDR1 SGHTA and CDR2 FQGNSA. V dropped 4 bases and J dropped 7; count of bases not matched to a gene: 9. The CDR3 DNA sequence: TGTGCCAGCAGCTCCCTACAAGGACTAGGGACCCAGTACTTC. As protein: CASSSLQGLGTQYF.

The genes are TRBV7-2 and TRBJ1-1, with D possibly matching TRBD1 (6 bases). CDR3 length equals 15 residues. Looked up from germline, CDR1 is SGHTA and CDR2 is FQGNSA. Trimming pared 6 bases from V and 0 bases from J, leaving 14 bases between. CDR3 in DNA: TGTGCCAGCAGACCCAACAGGGCAATGAACACTGAAGCTTTCTTT. Protein: CASRPNRAMNTEAFF.

V gene TRBV28 combines with J gene TRBJ1-5, with D maybe TRBD1 (5 bases). The V gene lost 4 bases and the J gene lost 2 bases, with 18 bases spanning the gap. The germline CDR1 and CDR2 sequences are MDHEN and SYDVKM. This CDR3 has 17 residues. CDR3 amino acids: CASSSYRPIRGNQPQHF. The CDR3 DNA reads TGTGCCAGCAGTTCTTATCGACCTATCAGGGGCAATCAGCCCCAGCATTTT. Combining the CDR3 with reference TRBV28 and TRBJ1-5 gives the whole variable domain DVKVTQSSRYLVKRTGEKVFLECVQDMDHENMFWYRQDPGLGLRLIYFSYDVKMKEKGDIPEGYSVSREKKERFSLILESASTNQTSMYLCASSSYRPIRGNQPQHFGDGTRLSIL.

This sequence joins TRBV4-3 and TRBJ2-3; TRBD1 matches 8 bases. The CDR3 spans 15 residues. The germline CDR1 and CDR2 sequences are LGHNA and YSLEER. Trimming removed 4 bases from V and 3 bases from J; junction bases left unmatched: 6. This chain's CDR3 is CASSLQGARTDTQYF. CDR3 DNA: TGCGCCAGCAGCCTGCAGGGGGCGCGAACAGATACGCAGTATTTT.